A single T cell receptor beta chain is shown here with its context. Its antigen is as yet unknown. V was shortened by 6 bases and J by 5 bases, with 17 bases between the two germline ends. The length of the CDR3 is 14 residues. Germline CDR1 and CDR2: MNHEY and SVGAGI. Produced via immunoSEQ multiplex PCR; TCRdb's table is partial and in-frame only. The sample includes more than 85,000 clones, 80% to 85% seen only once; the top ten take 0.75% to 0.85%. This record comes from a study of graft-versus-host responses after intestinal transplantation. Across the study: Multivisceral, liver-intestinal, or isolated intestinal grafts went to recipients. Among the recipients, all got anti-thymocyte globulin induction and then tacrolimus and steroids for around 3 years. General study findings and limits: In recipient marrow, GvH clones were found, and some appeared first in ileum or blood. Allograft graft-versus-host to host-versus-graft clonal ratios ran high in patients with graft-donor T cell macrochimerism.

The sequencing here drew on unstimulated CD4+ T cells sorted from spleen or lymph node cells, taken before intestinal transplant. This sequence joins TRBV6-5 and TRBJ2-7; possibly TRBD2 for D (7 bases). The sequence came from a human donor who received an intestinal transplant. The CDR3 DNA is TGTGCCAGCAGACACGGGGGGCGAAGGGACGAGCAGTACTTC. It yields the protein CASRHGGRRDEQYF.